This entry lists 17 T cell receptor beta chains sequenced from one sample in a study of regulatory dendritic cells for organ transplantation. Produced via immunoSEQ multiplex PCR; TCRdb's table is partial and in-frame only. The table includes 11,000 or so clones, around two thirds detected once. Source material: memory CD8+ T cells from blood. Documented subset: CD45RO+ memory T cells. These receptors originate from a human donor in good health.

This clone showed up just once. CDR3 loop: CASSPVSGHTEAFF. The CDR3 DNA sequence: TGTGCCAGCTCACCAGTTTCCGGGCACACTGAAGCTTTCTTT. The V gene is TRBV18, the J gene TRBJ1-1, with D unresolved. Germline assignment: CDR1 KGHSH and CDR2 LQKENI. The ends were cut back, 2 bases at V and 3 bases at J, with 10 bases in the middle. The CDR3 sequence is 14 residues long. The whole variable domain, remainder taken from reference TRBV18 and TRBJ1-1, is NAGVMQNPRHLVRRRGQEARLRCSPMKGHSHVYWYRQLPEEGLKFMVYLQKENIIDESGMPKERFSAEFPKEGPSILRIQQVVRGDSAAYFCASSPVSGHTEAFFGQGTRLTVV.

V is TRBV28 and J is TRBJ2-2; D ambiguous. This CDR3 has 13 amino acids. Germline V gene sequence: CDR1 MDHEN, CDR2 SYDVKM. Trimming left V 3 bases short and J 4 bases short, with 6 bases between. DNA of the CDR3: TGTGCCAGCAGTTTTGTAAGCACCGGGGAGCTGTTTTTT. It codes for CASSFVSTGELFF.

This CDR3 is CASSWDLAGGDNEQFF. CDR3 coding DNA: TGTGCCAGCAGCTGGGATCTAGCGGGGGGGGACAATGAGCAGTTCTTC. The J gene is TRBJ2-1, the V gene TRBV5-4, with 12 positions matching TRBD2. Trimming cost V 3 bases and J 5 bases; bases outside gene matches: 6. The CDR3 has 16 amino acids. Germline CDR1 SGHNT, CDR2 YYREEE (reference sequence).

This clone was picked up one time. This chain connects TRBV7-9 to TRBJ2-5; 9 bases align to TRBD1. J lost 5 bases, V lost 1 base, and 11 bases had no gene match. This CDR3 region has 17 residues. The germline V gene has CDR1 SEHNR and CDR2 FQNEAQ (reference sequence). The DNA of the CDR3 is TGTGCCAGCAGCTTAGGAGGGGGGGACAGGGCGTCGGAGACCCAGTACTTC. Amino acid sequence: CASSLGGGDRASETQYF.

The chain combines TRBV25-1 with TRBJ1-6; the D is unclear. V lost 6 bases and J 5 bases, leaving 8 bases between the germline ends. This CDR3 spans 13 amino acids. Germline V gene lookup returns CDR1 MGHDK and CDR2 SYGVNS. The CDR3 region is CASSPGDNSPLHF. CDR3 nucleotides: TGTGCCAGCAGCCCCGGGGATAATTCACCCCTCCACTTT.

The CDR3 DNA is TGTGCCAGCAGCCAAGAAGCGCGGCAGGTGCTCGGCTACACCTTC. Translated, it gives CASSQEARQVLGYTF. The V and J genes are TRBV4-2 and TRBJ1-2, with D hard to call. The germline gives CDR1 LGHNA, CDR2 YNFKEQ. Trimming cost V 0 bases and J 8 bases, with 16 bases left between them. The CDR3 extends over 15 amino acids.

The chain uses TRBV28 and TRBJ2-7; the match to TRBD2 covers 8 bases. J gave up 3 bases and V 8 bases, and 15 bases lay outside the gene matches. The CDR3 is made up of 16 amino acids. Germline-derived CDR1 and CDR2 are MDHEN and SYDVKM. DNA of the CDR3: TGTGCCAGCCCGGGGGTCGGAGCTAGCGGGTACTACGAGCAGTACTTC. This translates into CASPGVGASGYYEQYF.

The CDR3 coding sequence is TGTGCCAGCAGCCAAGCGCGGTCAGGGGGGAATGGTTTTCAGCCCCAGCATTTT. Translation: CASSQARSGGNGFQPQHF. The chain is built from TRBV4-2 and TRBJ1-5, with 7 bases lining up with TRBD1. Germline V gene sequence: CDR1 LGHNA, CDR2 YNFKEQ. The CDR3 sequence is 18 residues long. V trimming: 1 base; J trimming: 6 bases; junction bases outside the gene matches: 15.

J is TRBJ2-5 and V is TRBV27; TRBD2 matches 11 bases. The CDR3 length is 15 residues. CDR1 and CDR2 from the germline V gene are MNHEY and SMNVEV (reference sequence). The J segment lost 5 bases and the V segment lost 6 bases, leaving 8 bases of the junction unmatched. CDR3 amino acids: CASRGSGGVRETQYF. CDR3 in DNA: TGTGCCAGCAGAGGTAGCGGGGGGGTCCGCGAGACCCAGTACTTC.

The CDR3: CASSPSDPGGIGYTF. The CDR3 DNA is TGTGCCAGCAGCCCCTCGGATCCAGGGGGCATCGGCTACACCTTC. V usage is TRBV7-9 and J usage is TRBJ1-2, with 8 bases identical to TRBD1. The CDR3 consists of 15 residues. The J segment lost 8 bases and the V segment lost 5 bases, leaving 13 bases of the junction unmatched. Germline V gene sequence: CDR1 SEHNR, CDR2 FQNEAQ (reference sequence).

This clone was seen just once. CDR3 loop: CASTLAGGPYNEQFF. The CDR3 bases are TGCGCCAGCACTCTAGCGGGAGGGCCATACAATGAGCAGTTCTTC. This chain joins TRBV10-2 and TRBJ2-1, with 12 nucleotides matching TRBD2. CDR1 and CDR2 (germline): WSHSY, SAAADI. J was trimmed by 4 bases and V by 7 bases; bases with no gene match: 5. The CDR3 sequence is 15 residues long.

The chain employs TRBV27 and TRBJ2-3, with D unresolved. This CDR3 contains 16 residues. Looked up from germline, CDR1 is MNHEY and CDR2 is SMNVEV (reference sequence). V was trimmed by 4 bases and J by 5 bases, leaving 19 bases between them. CDR3 loop: CASSSRPGLRLDTQYF. CDR3 in DNA: TGTGCCAGCAGTTCCAGACCGGGCCTAAGGTTAGATACGCAGTATTTT.

Points on this clone: This same CDR3 is encoded by further DNA sequences in the sample. This chain connects TRBV27 to TRBJ2-3; D call uncertain. V was pared by 6 bases and J by 0 bases, with 7 bases between. The CDR3 loop spans 13 amino acids. Germline V CDR1 and CDR2: MNHEY, SMNVEV (reference sequence). CDR3 region: CASRFGSTDTQYF. The CDR3 nucleotides read TGTGCCAGCAGGTTCGGTAGCACAGATACGCAGTATTTT.

The rearrangement links TRBV5-4 to TRBJ2-3, with D perhaps assigned TRBD1 or TRBD2 (5 bases each). CDR3 length: 16 residues. The germline gives CDR1 SGHNT, CDR2 YYREEE (reference sequence). Trimming left V 1 base short and J 3 bases short, with 15 bases between. CDR3 in DNA: TGTGCCAGCAGCTTGTTTGGACCTGAGGGGACAGATACGCAGTATTTT. Translated, it gives CASSLFGPEGTDTQYF.

The chain carries TRBV5-4 and TRBJ2-2; a possible D gene is TRBD1 (6 bases). Deletions cut 5 bases from V and 2 bases from J, with 13 bases between. Germline loops: CDR1 SGHNT, CDR2 YYREEE (reference sequence). CDR3 length: 15 residues. The CDR3 sequence is CASSPGTTNTGELFF. The CDR3 region has the DNA TGTGCCAGCAGTCCCGGGACAACCAACACCGGGGAGCTGTTTTTT.

The chain combines TRBV9 with TRBJ2-7, with D uncertain. Germline V CDR1 and CDR2: SGDLS, YYNGEE. The ends were cut back, 0 bases at V and 0 bases at J, with 10 bases in the middle. This CDR3 region has 15 residues. In DNA, the CDR3 is TGTGCCAGCAGCGTAGAGATGAGCAGCTCCTACGAGCAGTACTTC. This codes for CASSVEMSSSYEQYF.

The chain combines TRBV6-5 with TRBJ2-2, with 9 bases identical to TRBD2. The CDR3 loop spans 16 amino acids. Germline-derived CDR1 and CDR2 are MNHEY and SVGAGI. Unmatched junction bases numbered 5, after V lost 0 bases and J lost 6 bases. In DNA, the CDR3 is TGTGCCAGCAGTTACTCCGCTAGCGGGATTGCCGGGGAGCTGTTTTTT. Its protein is CASSYSASGIAGELFF.